This TCR beta chain was obtained from a study of blood T cells in healthy people across ages. Study-level information: Through template switching, about one barcoded beta molecule was captured per two T cells, as measured in model experiments.

The V and J ends lost 4 bases and 0 bases, in that order; junction bases with no gene match: 13. The CDR3 runs 19 residues. Germline CDR1 and CDR2: SGHTA and FQGNSA. A J-beta primer mix and a sample-barcoded 5' primer were used in a second PCR of roughly 6 to 12 cycles. MiXCR, run by TCRdb on the 5' RACE reads, gives a single entry per CDR3 protein. The sample holds about 1,400,000 distinct CDR3 sequences; approximately 38% are singletons and the top ten take 7.9%. This clonotype was counted between two and nine times. The V and J genes are TRBV7-2 and TRBJ2-5; TRBD1 aligns across 11 bases. The sample consisted of blood. The clonotype comes from a woman between 18 and 29 years old in good health. The CDR3 nucleotides read TGTGCCAGCAGCTCCCAATGGACAGGGGGCGGGAGATACCAAGAGACCCAGTACTTC. Encoded protein: CASSSQWTGGGRYQETQYF.